This T cell receptor beta chain was captured by sequencing in a study of early T cells in non-severe SARS-CoV-2 infection. The CDR3 length is 13 residues. Trimming took 1 base from V and 7 from J, leaving 7 bases between them. Germline CDR1 LGHDT, CDR2 YNNKEL (reference sequence). Individual cDNA molecules were tagged with unique molecular identifiers. TCRdb re-called the 5' RACE reads with MiXCR, one entry per CDR3 protein. This table holds 34,000 or so distinct CDR3 sequences, roughly 9.2% found once. The genes are TRBV3-1 and TRBJ2-2; tentative D call: TRBD2 (5 bases). Material: whole blood. The TCR sequence derives from an adult who was a healthcare worker with PCR-confirmed SARS-CoV-2 infection or an uninfected control (not recorded which). CDR3 coding DNA: TGTGCCAGCAGCCAAGGGAGCGGCGGGGAGCTGTTTTTT. This codes for CASSQGSGGELFF.